This T cell receptor (beta chain) was identified in a study of neurological immune-mediated disorders. Time point noted: longitudinal time-point 3. TCRdb independently ran MiXCR on the 5' RACE reads; one entry per CDR3 protein. Altogether 53,000 or so distinct CDR3 sequences are present, 7% to 10% being singletons, with the ten largest covering 1.9%. This clonotype has ten or more counts. The clonotype comes from a woman aged 40 to 50 in good health. The sequencing input was PBMCs.

The CDR3 bases are TGCGCCAGCAGCTTGGGGGACGGGGGTAACTATGGCTACACCTTC. Encoded protein: CASSLGDGGNYGYTF. This sequence joins TRBV5-1 and TRBJ1-2, with D possibly matching TRBD1 (5 bases). CDR1 and CDR2 (germline): SGHRS, YFSETQ. The ends were cut back, 0 bases at V and 1 base at J, with 10 bases in the middle. This CDR3 has 15 amino acids. Full variable domain (outside the CDR3, taken from reference TRBV5-1 and TRBJ1-2): KAGVTQTPRYLIKTRGQQVTLSCSPISGHRSVSWYQQTPGQGLQFLFEYFSETQRNKGNFPGRFSGRQFSNSRSEMNVSTLELGDSALYLCASSLGDGGNYGYTFGSGTRLTVV.